This T cell receptor (beta chain) is drawn from a study of Graves' ophthalmopathy and Graves' hyperthyroidism. As the template, RNA transcripts were used to amplify TCR beta CDR3 regions. RT-PCR in the first round used HTBI primers; a second-round multiplex PCR followed. TCRdb processed the multiplex PCR reads anew with MiXCR; each CDR3 protein has one entry. The sample has 900,000 to 1,200,000 distinct CDR3 sequences; 36% are singletons. Trimming took 0 bases from V and 0 from J, leaving 15 bases between them. This CDR3 comprises 17 residues. Germline-derived CDR1 and CDR2 are DFQATT and SNEGSKA (reference sequence).

The specimen was peripheral blood or thyroid tissue (not recorded which). This sequence originates from an adult man with Graves' hyperthyroidism. The V and J genes are TRBV20-1 and TRBJ1-5; no firm D call. The CDR3, as DNA: TGCAGTGCTAGAGATTCCGGGATTTCCAATAGCAATCAGCCCCAGCATTTT. Residues: CSARDSGISNSNQPQHF.